One TCR beta chain is described in this entry. This clonotype showed up just a few times. Its antigen is unknown. No per-base quality is available; no much larger clone lies one base away. The reads were generated on an Illumina MiSeq. Starting from the raw public reads, TCRdb applied fastp trimming at Q25, assembled clones with MiXCR and retained in-frame beta chains. Every entry covers one CDR3 protein and lists the most common genes and DNA from its rows. This sample is represented by 3,000 to 3,500 distinct CDR3 sequences; 9.8% of them were singletons. The ten largest make up 6.3% of the sample. This sample was included in a study. The CDR1 and CDR2 encoded by the germline V gene are KGHSH and LQKENI. Here V drops 5 bases and J drops 3 bases, and the junction holds 9 bases not matched to any gene. The CDR3 covers 15 residues, taking in both the cysteine and the phenylalanine. Just the 45-base CDR3 DNA is kept, in frame starting at base 1.

The chain is assembled from TRBV18 and TRBJ2-7, with 8 junctional bases fitting TRBD1. The sequencing sample was made of CD4+ T cells from synovial fluid. The clonotype originates from a human donor with rheumatoid arthritis. The CDR3 is CASSSGQGPVYEQYF. The DNA reads as follows: TGTGCCAGCTCATCAGGACAGGGCCCGGTCTACGAGCAGTACTTC.